This record covers a single TCR beta chain. What it binds is not known. The PCR employed 60 Vbeta primers together with 13 Jbeta primers. Generated by immunoSEQ multiplex PCR, the TCRdb table keeps only in-frame clones and is missing some. The table shows some 91,000 clones, with about two thirds occurring only once. This entry comes from a study of cytomegalovirus exposure and HLA in healthy donors. Whole-study findings and limits: Across donors, most TCRs were seen rarely, yet some public ones were widespread. The HLA-A and HLA-B alleles of most subjects were reportedly predicted accurately from TCR beta sequences. Confirmation in vitro established that three CMV-associated chains were specific for CMV antigens. The study flagged 150 to 200 TCR beta chains as cytomegalovirus-associated.

Trimming removed 2 bases from V and 4 bases from J, with 13 bases in between. This CDR3 comprises 15 residues. Per germline, CDR1 SGHNT and CDR2 YYREEE (reference sequence). The rearrangement uses TRBV5-4 and TRBJ1-3; D is ambiguous. This clonotype was sampled from a human donor in good health. Sequenced input: PBMCs. The CDR3 spells CASSFLQGAGNTIYF. The DNA of the CDR3 is TGTGCCAGCAGCTTCCTCCAAGGAGCCGGAAACACCATATATTTT.